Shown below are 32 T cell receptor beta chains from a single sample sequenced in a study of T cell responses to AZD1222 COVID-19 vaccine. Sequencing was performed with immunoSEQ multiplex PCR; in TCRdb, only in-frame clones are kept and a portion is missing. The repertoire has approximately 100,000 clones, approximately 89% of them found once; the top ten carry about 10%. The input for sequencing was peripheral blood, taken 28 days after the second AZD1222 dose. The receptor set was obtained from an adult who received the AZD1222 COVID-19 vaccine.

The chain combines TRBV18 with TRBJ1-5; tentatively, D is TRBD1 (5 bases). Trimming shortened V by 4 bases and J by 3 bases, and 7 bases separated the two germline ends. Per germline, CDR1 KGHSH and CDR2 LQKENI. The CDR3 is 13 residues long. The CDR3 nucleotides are TGTGCCAGCTCACTGGGACCCAATCAGCCCCAGCATTTT. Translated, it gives CASSLGPNQPQHF.

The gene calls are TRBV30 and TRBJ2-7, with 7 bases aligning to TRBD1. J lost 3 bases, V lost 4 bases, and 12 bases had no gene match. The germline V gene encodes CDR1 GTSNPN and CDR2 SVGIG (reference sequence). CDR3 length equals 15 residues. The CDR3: CAWTTGFGTDYEQYF. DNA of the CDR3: TGTGCCTGGACGACTGGATTCGGGACAGACTACGAGCAGTACTTC.

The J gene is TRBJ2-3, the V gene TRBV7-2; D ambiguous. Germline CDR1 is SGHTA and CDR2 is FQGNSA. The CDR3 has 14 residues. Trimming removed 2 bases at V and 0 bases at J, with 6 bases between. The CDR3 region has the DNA TGTGCCAGCAGCTTAACGCGGAGCACAGATACGCAGTATTTT. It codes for CASSLTRSTDTQYF.

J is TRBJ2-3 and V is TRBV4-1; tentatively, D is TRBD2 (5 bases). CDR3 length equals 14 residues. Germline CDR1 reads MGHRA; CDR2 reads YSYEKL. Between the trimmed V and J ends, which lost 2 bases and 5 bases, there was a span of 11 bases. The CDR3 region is CASSQRGNQDTQYF. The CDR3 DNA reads TGCGCCAGCAGCCAAAGAGGGAATCAAGATACGCAGTATTTT.

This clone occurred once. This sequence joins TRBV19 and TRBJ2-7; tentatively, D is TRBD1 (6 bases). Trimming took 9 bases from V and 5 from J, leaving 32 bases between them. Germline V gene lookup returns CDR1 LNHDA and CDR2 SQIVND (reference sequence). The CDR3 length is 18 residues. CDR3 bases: TGTGCCAGCACCCAATTTAGGGCAGGGGCCCACACGACCAACGAGCAGTACTTC. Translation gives CASTQFRAGAHTTNEQYF.

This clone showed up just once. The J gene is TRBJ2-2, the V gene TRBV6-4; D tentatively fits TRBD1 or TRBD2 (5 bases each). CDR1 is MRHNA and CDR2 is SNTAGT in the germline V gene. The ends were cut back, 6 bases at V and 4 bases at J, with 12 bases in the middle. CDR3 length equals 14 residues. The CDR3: CASRGPGFTGELFF. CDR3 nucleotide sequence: TGTGCCAGCAGGGGGCCGGGATTCACCGGGGAGCTGTTTTTT.

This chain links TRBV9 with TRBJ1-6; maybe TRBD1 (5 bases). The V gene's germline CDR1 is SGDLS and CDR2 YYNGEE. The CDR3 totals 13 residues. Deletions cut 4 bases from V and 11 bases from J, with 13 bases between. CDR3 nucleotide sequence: TGTGCCAGCAGCCCACAGGTTAACCCACCCCTCCACTTT. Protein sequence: CASSPQVNPPLHF.

For the CDR3, the DNA is TGTGCCACCAGCAGAGACTTACAGGGAGGCAATCAGCCCCAGCATTTT. Amino acid sequence: CATSRDLQGGNQPQHF. The chain couples TRBV15 to TRBJ1-5, with D tentatively TRBD1 (6 bases). The CDR3 loop spans 16 amino acids. Trimming shortened V by 0 bases and J by 2 bases, and 11 bases separated the two germline ends. Germline CDR1 reads LNHNV; CDR2 reads YYDKDF (reference sequence).

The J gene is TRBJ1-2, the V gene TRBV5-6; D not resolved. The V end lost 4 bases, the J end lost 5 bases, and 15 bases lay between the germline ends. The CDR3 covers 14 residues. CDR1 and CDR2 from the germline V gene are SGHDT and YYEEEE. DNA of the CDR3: TGTGCCAGCAGCCATATGTCCGCTCCTTATGGCTACACCTTC. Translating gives CASSHMSAPYGYTF.

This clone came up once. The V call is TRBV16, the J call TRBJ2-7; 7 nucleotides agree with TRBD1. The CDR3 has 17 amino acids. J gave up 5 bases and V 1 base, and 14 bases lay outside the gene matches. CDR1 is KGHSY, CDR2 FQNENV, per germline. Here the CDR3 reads CASSQWGIAGGSHEQYF. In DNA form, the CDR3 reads TGTGCCAGCAGCCAATGGGGAATAGCAGGGGGTAGCCACGAGCAGTACTTC. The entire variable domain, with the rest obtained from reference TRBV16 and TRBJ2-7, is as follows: GEEVAQTPKHLVRGEGQKAKLYCAPIKGHSYVFWYQQVLKNEFKFLISFQNENVFDETGMPKERFSAKCLPNSPCSLEIQATKLEDSAVYFCASSQWGIAGGSHEQYFGPGTRLTVT.

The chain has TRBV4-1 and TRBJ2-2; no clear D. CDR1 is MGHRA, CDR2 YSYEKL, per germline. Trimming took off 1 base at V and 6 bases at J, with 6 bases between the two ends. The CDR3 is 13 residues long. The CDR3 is CASSQVTAGELFF. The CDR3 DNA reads TGCGCCAGCAGCCAAGTAACGGCCGGGGAGCTGTTTTTT.

For the CDR3, the DNA is TGTGCCAGCAGCCCAGGACAGGTAGCGATCTACGAGCAGTACTTC. Its protein product is CASSPGQVAIYEQYF. This chain links TRBV5-4 with TRBJ2-7; 7 bases map to TRBD1. This CDR3 comprises 15 residues. The junction had 10 bases not matched to a gene; V was cut back by 4 bases and J by 3 bases. Germline CDR1 is SGHNT and CDR2 is YYREEE (reference sequence).

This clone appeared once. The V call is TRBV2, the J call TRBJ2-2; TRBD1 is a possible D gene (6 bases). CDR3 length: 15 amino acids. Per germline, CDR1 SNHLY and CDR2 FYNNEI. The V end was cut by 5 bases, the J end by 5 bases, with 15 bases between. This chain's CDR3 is CASSLRGPGTGELFF. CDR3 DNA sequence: TGTGCCAGCAGTCTCAGGGGACCGGGGACCGGGGAGCTGTTTTTT.

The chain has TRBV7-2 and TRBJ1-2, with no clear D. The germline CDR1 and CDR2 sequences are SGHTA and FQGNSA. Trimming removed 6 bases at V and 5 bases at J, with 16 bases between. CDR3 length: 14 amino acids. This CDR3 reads CASSPLRGEYGYTF. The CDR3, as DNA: TGTGCCAGCAGTCCCCTCCGGGGAGAGTATGGCTACACCTTC.

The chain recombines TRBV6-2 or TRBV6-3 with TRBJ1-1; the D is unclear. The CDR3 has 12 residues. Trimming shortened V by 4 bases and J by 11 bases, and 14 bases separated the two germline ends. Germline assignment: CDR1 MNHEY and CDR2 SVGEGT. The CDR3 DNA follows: TGTGCCAGCAGTTCGTGGGCCAACCGGGCTTTCTTT. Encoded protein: CASSSWANRAFF.

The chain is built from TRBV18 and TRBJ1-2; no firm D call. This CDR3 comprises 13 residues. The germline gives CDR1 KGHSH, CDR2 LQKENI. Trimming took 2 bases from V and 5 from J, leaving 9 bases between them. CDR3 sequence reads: CASSPDLKYGYTF. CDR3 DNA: TGTGCCAGCTCACCAGACCTTAAGTATGGCTACACCTTC.

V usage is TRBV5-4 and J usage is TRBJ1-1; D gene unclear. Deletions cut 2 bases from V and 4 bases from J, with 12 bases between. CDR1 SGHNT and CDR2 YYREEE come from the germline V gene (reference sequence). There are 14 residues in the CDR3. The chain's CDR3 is CASSLEGMATEAFF. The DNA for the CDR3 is TGTGCCAGCAGCTTAGAAGGGATGGCCACTGAAGCTTTCTTT.

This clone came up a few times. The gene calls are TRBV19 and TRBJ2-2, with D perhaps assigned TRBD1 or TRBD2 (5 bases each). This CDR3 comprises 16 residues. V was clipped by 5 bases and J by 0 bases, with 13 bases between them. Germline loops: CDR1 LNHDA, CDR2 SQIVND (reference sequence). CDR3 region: CASSPLGTANTGELFF. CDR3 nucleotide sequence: TGTGCCAGTAGTCCCCTCGGGACGGCGAACACCGGGGAGCTGTTTTTT.

The CDR3 sequence: CASSYLHGTGELFF. In DNA form, the CDR3 reads TGTGCCAGCAGTTACTTGCACGGCACCGGGGAGCTGTTTTTT. The chain recombines TRBV6-2 or TRBV6-3 with TRBJ2-2; D is unclear. V was clipped by 1 base and J by 4 bases, with 7 bases between them. The CDR3 is 14 amino acids. Germline V gives CDR1 MNHEY, CDR2 SVGEGT.

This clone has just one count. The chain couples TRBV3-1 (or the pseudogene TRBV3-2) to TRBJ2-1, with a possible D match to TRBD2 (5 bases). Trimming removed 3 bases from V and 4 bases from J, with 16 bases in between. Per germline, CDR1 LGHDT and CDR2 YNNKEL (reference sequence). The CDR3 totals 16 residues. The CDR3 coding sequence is TGTGCCAGCAGCCATGCCGGGTCCCGGAGGTACAATGAGCAGTTCTTC. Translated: CASSHAGSRRYNEQFF.

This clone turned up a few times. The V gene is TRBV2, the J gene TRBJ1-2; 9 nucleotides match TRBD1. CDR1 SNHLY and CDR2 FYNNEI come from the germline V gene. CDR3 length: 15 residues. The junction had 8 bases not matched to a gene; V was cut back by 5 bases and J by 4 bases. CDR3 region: CASSYPGQGSYGYTF. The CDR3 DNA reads TGTGCCAGCAGTTACCCGGGACAGGGTAGCTATGGCTACACCTTC.

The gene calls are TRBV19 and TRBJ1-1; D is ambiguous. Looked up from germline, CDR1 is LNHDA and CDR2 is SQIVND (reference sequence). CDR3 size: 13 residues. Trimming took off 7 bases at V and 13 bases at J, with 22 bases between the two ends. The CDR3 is CASTDRSDRFFFF. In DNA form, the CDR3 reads TGTGCCAGTACCGACCGGTCCGACCGGTTCTTTTTCTTT.

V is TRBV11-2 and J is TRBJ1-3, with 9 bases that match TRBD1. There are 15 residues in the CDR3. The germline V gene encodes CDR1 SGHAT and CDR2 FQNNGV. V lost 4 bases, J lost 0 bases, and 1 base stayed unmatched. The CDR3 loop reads CASSSQGASGNTIYF. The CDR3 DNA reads TGTGCCAGCAGCTCACAGGGGGCCTCTGGAAACACCATATATTTT.

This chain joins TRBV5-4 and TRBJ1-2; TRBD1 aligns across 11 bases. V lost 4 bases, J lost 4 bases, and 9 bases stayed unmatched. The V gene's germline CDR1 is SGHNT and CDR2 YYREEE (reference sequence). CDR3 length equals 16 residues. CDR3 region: CASSNGQGADLYGYTF. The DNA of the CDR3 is TGTGCCAGCAGCAACGGACAGGGGGCGGATCTCTATGGCTACACCTTC. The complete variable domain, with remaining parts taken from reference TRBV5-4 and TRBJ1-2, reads ETGVTQSPTHLIKTRGQQVTLRCSSQSGHNTVSWYQQALGQGPQFIFQYYREEENGRGNFPPRFSGLQFPNYSSELNVNALELDDSALYLCASSNGQGADLYGYTFGSGTRLTVV.

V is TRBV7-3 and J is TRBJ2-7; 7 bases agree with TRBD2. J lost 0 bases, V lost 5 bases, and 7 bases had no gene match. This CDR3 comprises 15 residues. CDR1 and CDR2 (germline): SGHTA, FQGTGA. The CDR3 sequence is CASSRSGGSSYEQYF. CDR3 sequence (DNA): TGTGCCAGCAGCCGCTCGGGGGGTAGCTCCTACGAGCAGTACTTC.

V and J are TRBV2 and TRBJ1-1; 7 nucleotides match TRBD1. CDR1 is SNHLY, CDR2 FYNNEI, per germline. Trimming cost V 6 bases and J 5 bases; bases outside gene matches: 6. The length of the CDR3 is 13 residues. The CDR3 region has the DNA TGTGCCAGCAGCGAGGGGGCGCGAACTGAAGCTTTCTTT. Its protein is CASSEGARTEAFF.

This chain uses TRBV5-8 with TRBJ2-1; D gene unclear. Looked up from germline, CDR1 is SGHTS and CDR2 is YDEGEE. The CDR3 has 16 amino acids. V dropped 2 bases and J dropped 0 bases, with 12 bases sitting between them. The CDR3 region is CASSFPMSASYNEQFF. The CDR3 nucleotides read TGTGCCAGCAGCTTTCCCATGAGTGCCTCCTACAATGAGCAGTTCTTC.

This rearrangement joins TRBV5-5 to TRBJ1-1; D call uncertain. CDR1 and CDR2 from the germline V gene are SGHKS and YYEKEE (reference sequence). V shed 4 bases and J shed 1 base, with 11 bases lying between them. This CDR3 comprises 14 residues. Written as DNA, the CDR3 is TGTGCCAGCAGCCAACGCACCGGGAACACTGAAGCTTTCTTT. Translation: CASSQRTGNTEAFF.

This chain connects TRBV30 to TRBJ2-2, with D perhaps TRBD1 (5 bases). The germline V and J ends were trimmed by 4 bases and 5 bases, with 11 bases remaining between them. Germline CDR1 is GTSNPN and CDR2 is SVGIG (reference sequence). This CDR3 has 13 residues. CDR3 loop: CAWNKGWTGELFF. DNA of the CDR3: TGTGCCTGGAACAAGGGGTGGACCGGGGAGCTGTTTTTT.

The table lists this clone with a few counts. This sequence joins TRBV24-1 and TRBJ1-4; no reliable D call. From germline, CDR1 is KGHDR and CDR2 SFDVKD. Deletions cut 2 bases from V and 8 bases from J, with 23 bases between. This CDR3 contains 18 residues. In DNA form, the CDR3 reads TGTGCCACCAGTGATTCCCGGGCTTTGGGTCCAGAGGAAGAAAAACTGTTTTTT. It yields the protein CATSDSRALGPEEEKLFF.

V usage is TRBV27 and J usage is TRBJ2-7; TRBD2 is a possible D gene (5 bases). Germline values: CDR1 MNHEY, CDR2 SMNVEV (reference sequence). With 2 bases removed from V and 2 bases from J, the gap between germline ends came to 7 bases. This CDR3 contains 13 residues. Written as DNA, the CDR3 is TGTGCCAGCAGTTTAACGGAGGCCTACGAGCAGTACTTC. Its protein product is CASSLTEAYEQYF.

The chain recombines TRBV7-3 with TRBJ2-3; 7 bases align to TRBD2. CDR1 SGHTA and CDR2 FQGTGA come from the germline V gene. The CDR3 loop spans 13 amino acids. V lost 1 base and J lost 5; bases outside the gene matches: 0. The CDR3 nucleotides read TGTGCCAGCAGCTTAAGGGAGGGAGATACGCAGTATTTT. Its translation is CASSLREGDTQYF. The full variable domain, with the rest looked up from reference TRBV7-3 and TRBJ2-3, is GAGVSQTPSNKVTEKGKYVELRCDPISGHTALYWYRQSLGQGPEFLIYFQGTGAADDSGLPNDRFFAVRPEGSVSTLKIQRTERGDSAVYLCASSLREGDTQYFGPGTRLTVL.